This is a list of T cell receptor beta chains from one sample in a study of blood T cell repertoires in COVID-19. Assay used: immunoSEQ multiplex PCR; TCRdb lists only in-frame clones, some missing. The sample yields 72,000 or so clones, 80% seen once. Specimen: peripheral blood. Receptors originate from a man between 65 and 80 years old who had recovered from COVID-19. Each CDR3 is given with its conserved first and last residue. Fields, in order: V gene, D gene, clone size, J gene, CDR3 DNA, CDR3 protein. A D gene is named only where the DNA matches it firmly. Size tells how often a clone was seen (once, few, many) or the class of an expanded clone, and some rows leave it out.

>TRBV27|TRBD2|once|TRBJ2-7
TGTGCCAGCAGTTGGACTAGCGGCCCCTACGAGCAGTACTTC
CASSWTSGPYEQYF
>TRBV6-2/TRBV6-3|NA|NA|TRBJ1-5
TGTGCCAGCAACCCAGCGGGGCATTATCAGCCCCAGCATTTT
CASNPAGHYQPQHF
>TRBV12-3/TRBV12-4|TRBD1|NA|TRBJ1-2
TGTGCCAGCAGTTCAACAGGGGGCGATGGCTACACCTTC
CASSSTGGDGYTF
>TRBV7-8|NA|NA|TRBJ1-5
TGTGCCAGCAGCTTAGTAGGGGGATTCGGCAATCAGCCCCAGCATTTT
CASSLVGGFGNQPQHF
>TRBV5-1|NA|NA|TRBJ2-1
TGCGCCAGCAGCTTGGGGGAGCTTGAGCAGTTCTTC
CASSLGELEQFF
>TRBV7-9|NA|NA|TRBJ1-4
TGTGCCAGCCGCCGAGGTGAGGAGGAAAAACTGTTTTTT
CASRRGEEEKLFF
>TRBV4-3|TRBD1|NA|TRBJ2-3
TGCGCCAGCAGCCCCGGGGACAGGCTTGCTACGCAGTATTTT
CASSPGDRLATQYF
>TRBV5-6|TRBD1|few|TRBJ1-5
TGTGCCAGCAGCCTATACCGGGACAGAAATCAGCCCCAGCATTTT
CASSLYRDRNQPQHF
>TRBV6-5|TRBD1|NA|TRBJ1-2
TGTGCCAGCAGCTTGACAGGGGATAACTATGGCTACACCTTC
CASSLTGDNYGYTF
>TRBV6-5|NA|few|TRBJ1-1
TGTGCCAGCAGTACCCGACAGTTCAGTGGTGAAGCTTTCTTT
CASSTRQFSGEAFF